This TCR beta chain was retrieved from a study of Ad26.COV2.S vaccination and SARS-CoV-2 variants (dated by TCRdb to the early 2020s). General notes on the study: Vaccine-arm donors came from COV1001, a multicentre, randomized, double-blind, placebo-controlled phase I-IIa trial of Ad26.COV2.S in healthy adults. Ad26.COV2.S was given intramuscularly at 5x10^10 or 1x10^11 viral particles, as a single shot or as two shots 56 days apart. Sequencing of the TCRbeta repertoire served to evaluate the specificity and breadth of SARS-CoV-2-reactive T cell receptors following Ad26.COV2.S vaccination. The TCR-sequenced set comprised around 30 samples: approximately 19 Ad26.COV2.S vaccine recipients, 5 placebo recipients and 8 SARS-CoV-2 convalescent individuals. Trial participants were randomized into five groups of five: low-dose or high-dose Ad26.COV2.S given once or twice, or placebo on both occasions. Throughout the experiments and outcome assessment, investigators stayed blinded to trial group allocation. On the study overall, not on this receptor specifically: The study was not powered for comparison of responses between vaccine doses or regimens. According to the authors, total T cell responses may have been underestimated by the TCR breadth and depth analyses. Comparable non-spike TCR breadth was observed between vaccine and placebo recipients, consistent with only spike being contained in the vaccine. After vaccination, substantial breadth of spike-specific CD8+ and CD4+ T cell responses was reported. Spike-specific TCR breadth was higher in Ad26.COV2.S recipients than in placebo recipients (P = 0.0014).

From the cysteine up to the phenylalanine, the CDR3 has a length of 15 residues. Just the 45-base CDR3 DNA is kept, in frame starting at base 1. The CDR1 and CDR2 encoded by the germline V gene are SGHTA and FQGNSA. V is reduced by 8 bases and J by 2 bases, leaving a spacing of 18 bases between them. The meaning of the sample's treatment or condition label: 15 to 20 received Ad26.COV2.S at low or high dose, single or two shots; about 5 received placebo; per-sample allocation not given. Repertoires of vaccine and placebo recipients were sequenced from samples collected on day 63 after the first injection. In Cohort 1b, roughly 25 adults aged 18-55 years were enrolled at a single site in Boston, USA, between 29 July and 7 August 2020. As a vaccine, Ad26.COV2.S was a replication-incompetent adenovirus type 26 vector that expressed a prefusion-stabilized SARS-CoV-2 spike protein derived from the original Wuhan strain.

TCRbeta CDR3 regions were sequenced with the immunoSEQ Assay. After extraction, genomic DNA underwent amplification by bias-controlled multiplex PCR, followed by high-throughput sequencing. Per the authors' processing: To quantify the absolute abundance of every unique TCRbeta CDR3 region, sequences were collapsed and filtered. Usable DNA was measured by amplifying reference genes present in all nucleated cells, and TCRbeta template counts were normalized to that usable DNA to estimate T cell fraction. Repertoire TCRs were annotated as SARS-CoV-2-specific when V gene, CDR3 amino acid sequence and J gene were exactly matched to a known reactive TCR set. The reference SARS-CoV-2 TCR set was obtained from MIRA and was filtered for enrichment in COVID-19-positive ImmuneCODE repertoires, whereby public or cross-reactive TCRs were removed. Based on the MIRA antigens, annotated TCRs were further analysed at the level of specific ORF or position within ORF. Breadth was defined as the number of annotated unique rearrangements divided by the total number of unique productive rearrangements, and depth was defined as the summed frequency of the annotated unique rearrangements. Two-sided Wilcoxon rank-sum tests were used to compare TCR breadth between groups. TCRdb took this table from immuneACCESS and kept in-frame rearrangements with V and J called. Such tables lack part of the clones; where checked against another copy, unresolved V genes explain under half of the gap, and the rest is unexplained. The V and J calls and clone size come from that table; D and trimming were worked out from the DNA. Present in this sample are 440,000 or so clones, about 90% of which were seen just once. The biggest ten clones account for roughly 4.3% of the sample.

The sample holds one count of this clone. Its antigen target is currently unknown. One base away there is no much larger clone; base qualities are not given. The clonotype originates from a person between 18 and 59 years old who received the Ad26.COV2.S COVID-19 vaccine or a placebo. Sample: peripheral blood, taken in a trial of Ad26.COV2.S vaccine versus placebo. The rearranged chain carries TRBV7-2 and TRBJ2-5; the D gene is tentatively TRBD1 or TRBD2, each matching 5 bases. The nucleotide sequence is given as TGTGCCAGCTCGCGCGCCGGGGCTCAACAAGAGACCCAGTACTTC. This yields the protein CASSRAGAQQETQYF.